These 3 T cell receptor beta chains were all obtained from the same sample, sequenced in a study of Ad26.COV2.S vaccination and SARS-CoV-2 variants. Treatment described: about 20 received Ad26.COV2.S at low or high dose, single or two shots; about five received placebo; per-sample allocation not given. Specimens were obtained on day 63 following the first vaccine or placebo injection. TCRdb's copy holds only in-frame clones and misses some; the assay was immunoSEQ multiplex PCR. There are a few hundred thousand clones in the sample; around 87% occur only once, and about 3.5% lies in the top ten. The starting material was peripheral blood, obtained in a trial of Ad26.COV2.S vaccine versus placebo. The receptors were sampled from a person aged 18-60 years who received the Ad26.COV2.S COVID-19 vaccine or a placebo.

This chain uses TRBV6-5 with TRBJ1-1; a possible D gene is TRBD1 (5 bases). CDR1 and CDR2 from the germline V gene are MNHEY and SVGAGI. This CDR3 contains 15 residues. The V and J ends lost 5 bases and 1 base respectively, with 14 bases between them. Here the CDR3 DNA reads TGTGCCAGCAGTCAACTCGGCCAGGGGAACACTGAAGCTTTCTTT. It translates to CASSQLGQGNTEAFF.

This clone was counted only a few times. J is TRBJ2-7 and V is TRBV3-1 (or the pseudogene TRBV3-2), with 7 bases that match TRBD2. The ends lost 4 bases at V and 6 bases at J; junction bases unmatched: 15. The CDR3 spans 16 residues. CDR1 and CDR2 from the germline V gene are LGHDT and YNNKEL (reference sequence). CDR3: CASSPRGKRGWGEQYF. In DNA form, the CDR3 reads TGTGCCAGCAGCCCCCGAGGGAAGCGGGGCTGGGGCGAGCAGTACTTC.

V is TRBV4-2 and J is TRBJ1-1; possible D gene TRBD1, 6 bases. Germline values: CDR1 LGHNA, CDR2 YNFKEQ. The CDR3 contains 15 residues. Trimming left V 0 bases short and J 1 base short, with 9 bases between. CDR3: CASSQERGKNTEAFF. In nucleotides, the CDR3 is TGTGCCAGCAGCCAAGAAAGGGGGAAGAACACTGAAGCTTTCTTT.